Described below is a single T cell receptor (beta chain) sequence and its context. Its specificity is not known. The data were taken from a study of OX40 agonist ivuxolimab in advanced cancers. Findings of the study overall: Low normalized T-cell clonal expansion also characterized some of the nonresponders. Averaged across samples, CD8+ T cells carried more expanded clones than CD4+ did.

The assay was immunoSEQ multiplex PCR, and TCRdb's table has in-frame clones only and misses some. The table has about 36,000 clones, more than 75% seen once; the top ten hold about 13%. The V segment lost 6 bases and the J segment 0 bases; nucleotides outside the gene matches: 5. The CDR3 length is 15 residues. CDR1 and CDR2 from the germline V gene are MNHEY and SMNVEV (reference sequence). The clonotype comes from an adult with an advanced solid tumor such as melanoma, head and neck, liver or kidney cancer. Specimen: CD4+ or CD8+ T cells sorted from blood, collected in a trial of the OX40 agonist ivuxolimab. The chain has TRBV27 and TRBJ2-4; TRBD1 agrees at 7 bases. Here the CDR3 reads CASRSQGLAKNIQYF. The CDR3 coding sequence is TGTGCCAGCAGGTCACAGGGGCTAGCCAAAAACATTCAGTACTTC.